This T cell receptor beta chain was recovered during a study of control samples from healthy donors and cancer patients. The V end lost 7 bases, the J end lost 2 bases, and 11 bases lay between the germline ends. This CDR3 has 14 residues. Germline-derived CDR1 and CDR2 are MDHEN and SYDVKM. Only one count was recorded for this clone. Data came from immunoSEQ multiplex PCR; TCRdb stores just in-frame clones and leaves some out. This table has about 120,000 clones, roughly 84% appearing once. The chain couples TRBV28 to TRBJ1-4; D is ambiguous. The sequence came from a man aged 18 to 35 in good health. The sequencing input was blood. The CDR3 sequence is CASTNPGTNEKLFF. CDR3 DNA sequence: TGTGCCAGCACGAACCCCGGGACTAATGAAAAACTGTTTTTT.